Presented here are 3 T cell receptor beta chains from one specimen sequenced in a study of blood T cell repertoires in COVID-19. The protocol was immunoSEQ multiplex PCR, while the TCRdb copy is restricted to in-frame clones and leaves out a portion. The table has 200,000 to 250,000 clones, 65% to 85% seen once. The sequencing input was PBMCs or T cells enriched from blood (not recorded which). The receptors come from a man in his thirties or forties with acute COVID-19.

The genes are TRBV15 and TRBJ1-5; D gene unclear. V lost 5 bases to trimming and J lost 1 base, with 9 bases between them. The CDR3 is 14 amino acids. The germline V gene encodes CDR1 LNHNV and CDR2 YYDKDF (reference sequence). This chain's CDR3 is CATSLLVSNQPQHF. The CDR3 DNA is TGTGCCACCAGCCTCTTAGTAAGCAATCAGCCCCAGCATTTT.

The rearrangement joins TRBV7-9 to TRBJ2-7, with 9 bases identical to TRBD1. The J segment lost 2 bases and the V segment lost 5 bases, leaving 7 bases of the junction unmatched. From germline, CDR1 is SEHNR and CDR2 FQNEAQ (reference sequence). This CDR3 spans 15 amino acids. The DNA of the CDR3 is TGTGCCAGCAGCCCCCCGGACAGGGGAACCTACGAGCAGTACTTC. It translates to CASSPPDRGTYEQYF.

This rearrangement joins TRBV12-5 to TRBJ2-3; 9 bases agree with TRBD2. V lost 6 bases, J lost 3 bases, and 10 bases stayed unmatched. The CDR3 runs to 16 residues. CDR1 and CDR2 (germline): LGHNT, FRNRAP. The CDR3 DNA reads as TGTGCTAGTGGACCACTTCGGGCGGGGGGGACAGATACGCAGTATTTT. It is translated as CASGPLRAGGTDTQYF.